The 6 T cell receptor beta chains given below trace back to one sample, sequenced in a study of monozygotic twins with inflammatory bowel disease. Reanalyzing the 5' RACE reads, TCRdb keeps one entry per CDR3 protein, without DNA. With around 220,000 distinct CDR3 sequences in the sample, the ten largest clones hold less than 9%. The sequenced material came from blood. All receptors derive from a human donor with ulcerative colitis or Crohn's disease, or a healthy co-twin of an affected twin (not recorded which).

This chain's CDR3 is CASSSTGNTGELFF. The chain recombines TRBV7-2 with TRBJ2-2; TCRdb lists TRBD1, though no DNA is available to test this call. Looked up from germline, CDR1 is SGHTA and CDR2 is FQGNSA. The CDR3 spans 14 residues. The full variable domain, its missing parts supplied by reference TRBV7-2 and TRBJ2-2, is GAGVSQSPSNKVTEKGKDVELRCDPISGHTALYWYRQSLGQGLEFLIYFQGNSAPDKSGLPSDRFSAERTGGSVSTLTIQRTQQEDSAVYLCASSSTGNTGELFFGEGSRLTVL.

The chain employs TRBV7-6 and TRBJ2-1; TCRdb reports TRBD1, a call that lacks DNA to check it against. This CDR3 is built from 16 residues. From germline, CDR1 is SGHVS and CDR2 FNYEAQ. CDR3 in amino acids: CASSSRTGSTYNEQFF.

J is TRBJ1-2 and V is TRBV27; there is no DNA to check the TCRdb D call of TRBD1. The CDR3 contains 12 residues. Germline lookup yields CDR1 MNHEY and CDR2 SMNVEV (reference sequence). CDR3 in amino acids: CAGASGGYGYTF.

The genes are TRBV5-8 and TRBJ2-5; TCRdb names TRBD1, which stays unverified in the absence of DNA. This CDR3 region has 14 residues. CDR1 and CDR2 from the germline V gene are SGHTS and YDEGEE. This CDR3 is CASSSVDREETQYF.

This CDR3 is CASSPTSVYYNEQFF. The chain employs TRBV4-3 and TRBJ2-1; TCRdb's D gene call, TRBD2, goes unchecked for lack of DNA. Germline V lookup: CDR1 LGHNA, CDR2 YSLEER. This CDR3 contains 15 residues.

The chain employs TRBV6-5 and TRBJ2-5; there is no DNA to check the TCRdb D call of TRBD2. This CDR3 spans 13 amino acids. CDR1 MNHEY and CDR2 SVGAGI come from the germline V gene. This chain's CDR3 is CASILGGEETQYF.